The sequence of this T cell receptor beta chain was determined in a study of human T cells and chemical hapten exposure. TCRdb redid the calling of the RACE reads with MiXCR, one entry per CDR3 protein. The sample records just over 95,000 distinct CDR3 sequences, roughly a quarter being singletons. As to time point: patch test 3, about 24 weeks after DPC sensitization. Treatment indicated: therapeutic diphenylcyclopropenone sensitization with weekly scalp DPC. V was pared by 1 base and J by 2 bases, with 3 bases of the junction left unmatched. The V gene's germline CDR1 is MNHEY and CDR2 SMNVEV (reference sequence). The CDR3 has 15 amino acids.

The specimen was whole blood, collected in connection with sensitization to the hapten diphenylcyclopropenone (DPC). This receptor was identified in a man aged 35 to 55 with alopecia areata. Some clones in this sample may be carry-over from other donors' samples. The chain has TRBV27 and TRBJ2-3, with 7 bases fitting TRBD2. CDR3 region: CASSLWLADTDTQYF. The CDR3 region has the DNA TGTGCCAGCAGTTTATGGCTAGCGGACACAGATACGCAGTATTTT.